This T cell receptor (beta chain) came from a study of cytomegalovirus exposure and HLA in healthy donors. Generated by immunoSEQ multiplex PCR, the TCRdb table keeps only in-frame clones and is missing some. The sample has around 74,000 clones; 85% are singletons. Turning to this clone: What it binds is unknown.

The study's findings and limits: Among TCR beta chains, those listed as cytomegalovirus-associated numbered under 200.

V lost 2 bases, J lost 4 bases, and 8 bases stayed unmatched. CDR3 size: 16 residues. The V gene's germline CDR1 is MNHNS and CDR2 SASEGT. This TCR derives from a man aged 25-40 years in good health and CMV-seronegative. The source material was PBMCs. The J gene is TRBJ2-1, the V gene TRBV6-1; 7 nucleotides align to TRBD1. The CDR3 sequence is CASSEPTGTLYNEQFF. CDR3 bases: TGTGCCAGCAGTGAACCGACAGGGACCCTTTACAATGAGCAGTTCTTC.